This paragraph reports one TCR beta chain. Measured with immunoSEQ multiplex PCR; TCRdb has only the in-frame clones, and not every one. This sample has 150,000 or so clones; about 85% occur once, and the top ten carry less than 5%. The data are from a study of blood T cell repertoires in COVID-19. Overall study: The United States, Italy and Spain were the sources of the acute and convalescent COVID-19 samples.

CDR3 length: 15 residues. With V trimmed by 0 bases and J by 8 bases, 7 bases remained unmatched. Germline assignment: CDR1 MGHRA and CDR2 YSYEKL. Seattle's enrolled individuals joined amid active infection and were then monitored longitudinally. This rearrangement joins TRBV4-1 to TRBJ1-2, with 9 bases lining up with TRBD1. The sequence was obtained from a woman aged 70 to 79 with COVID-19, enrolled during active disease. What was sequenced was peripheral blood. The CDR3 region has the DNA TGCGCCAGCAGCCAAGAACGACAGGGGGTGGGAGGCTACACCTTC. It specifies CASSQERQGVGGYTF.